Below are 16 T cell receptor beta chains sequenced from a single sample in a study of Ad26.COV2.S vaccination and SARS-CoV-2 variants. Stated treatment: approximately 18 received Ad26.COV2.S at low or high dose, single or two shots; about 5 received placebo; per-sample allocation not given. Sample collection was performed on day 63 after the first vaccine or placebo injection. Measured with immunoSEQ multiplex PCR; TCRdb has only the in-frame clones, and not every one. The sample carries around 450,000 clones, 80% to 95% recorded once. This specimen was peripheral blood, taken in a trial of Ad26.COV2.S vaccine versus placebo. These receptors were collected from a person aged 18-60 years who received the Ad26.COV2.S COVID-19 vaccine or a placebo.

The rearrangement links TRBV2 to TRBJ2-5; TRBD1 matches 7 bases. V lost 5 bases to trimming and J lost 0 bases; unmatched junction nucleotides: 3. The germline V gene has CDR1 SNHLY and CDR2 FYNNEI. The CDR3 consists of 14 residues. CDR3 amino acids: CASSRDRDQETQYF. In DNA, the CDR3 is TGTGCCAGCAGTCGAGACAGGGACCAAGAGACCCAGTACTTC.

The chain is built from TRBV29-1 and TRBJ2-1; 9 bases line up with TRBD2. J lost 4 bases, V lost 6 bases, and 4 bases had no gene match. The germline CDR1 and CDR2 sequences are SQVTM and ANQGSEA. The length of the CDR3 is 13 residues. CDR3 in amino acids: CSVTSGYYNEQFF. The DNA for the CDR3 is TGCAGCGTAACTAGCGGGTATTACAATGAGCAGTTCTTC.

The chain couples TRBV9 to TRBJ2-7; 10 bases map to TRBD1. With V trimmed by 4 bases and J by 5 bases, 9 bases remained unmatched. The CDR3 totals 15 residues. In germline, CDR1 is SGDLS, CDR2 YYNGEE. CDR3 sequence reads: CASSRRQGAFNEQYF. Here the CDR3 DNA reads TGTGCCAGCAGCAGGCGACAGGGGGCGTTCAACGAGCAGTACTTC.

CDR3 nucleotides: TGTGCCAGCATTTGGGCGAACCTCAACGGGGAGCTGTTTTTT. Translated, it gives CASIWANLNGELFF. The V call is TRBV6-5, the J call TRBJ2-2, with D unclear. The CDR3 totals 14 residues. Trimming left V 7 bases short and J 7 bases short, with 16 bases between. Germline V gene lookup returns CDR1 MNHEY and CDR2 SVGAGI.

The chain links TRBV4-3 to TRBJ1-4; D ambiguous. The CDR3 extends over 16 amino acids. Germline values: CDR1 LGHNA, CDR2 YSLEER. The V end lost 0 bases, the J end lost 2 bases, and 10 bases lay between the germline ends. DNA of the CDR3: TGCGCCAGCAGCCAAGATCGGGCAGGCACTAATGAAAAACTGTTTTTT. This gives the protein CASSQDRAGTNEKLFF.

The chain recombines TRBV9 with TRBJ2-3; possible D gene TRBD2, 6 bases. The CDR3 loop spans 14 amino acids. The ends were cut back, 3 bases at V and 3 bases at J, with 11 bases in the middle. The V gene's germline CDR1 is SGDLS and CDR2 YYNGEE. This CDR3 reads CASSGGISTDTQYF. The CDR3 DNA follows: TGTGCCAGCAGCGGCGGGATCTCAACAGATACGCAGTATTTT.

The V and J genes are TRBV19 and TRBJ2-1; 10 bases fit TRBD2. Per the germline V gene, CDR1 is LNHDA and CDR2 is SQIVND (reference sequence). Trimming took 5 bases from V and 9 from J; bases not matched to a gene: 13. The CDR3 extends over 16 amino acids. CDR3 coding DNA: TGTGCCAGTAGTGCCCTTACTAGCGGGGCGTGGGGTGAGCAGTTCTTC. Its protein is CASSALTSGAWGEQFF.

The chain carries TRBV28 and TRBJ1-5; D gene uncertain. With 3 bases removed from V and 0 bases from J, the gap between germline ends came to 9 bases. The CDR3 covers 15 residues. Per the germline V gene, CDR1 is MDHEN and CDR2 is SYDVKM. The CDR3 reads CASSFIGDSNQPQHF. The CDR3 DNA is TGTGCCAGCAGTTTTATCGGGGATAGCAATCAGCCCCAGCATTTT.

The V call is TRBV5-1, the J call TRBJ2-1, with D possibly TRBD2 on 6 matching bases. Looked up from germline, CDR1 is SGHRS and CDR2 is YFSETQ. The V end was cut by 0 bases, the J end by 4 bases, with 14 bases between. The CDR3 length is 16 residues. The CDR3 spells CASSLGEIAVYNEQFF. The CDR3 nucleotides read TGCGCCAGCAGCTTGGGCGAGATAGCGGTATACAATGAGCAGTTCTTC.

This chain links TRBV19 with TRBJ1-5; maybe TRBD1 (6 bases). The V gene's germline CDR1 is LNHDA and CDR2 SQIVND (reference sequence). Trimming removed 4 bases from V and 5 bases from J, with 15 bases in between. The CDR3 contains 15 residues. The CDR3 region is CASSTWTDKDQPQHF. DNA of the CDR3: TGTGCCAGTAGTACCTGGACAGACAAGGATCAGCCCCAGCATTTT.

The rearrangement joins TRBV11-2 to TRBJ1-1, with D possibly matching TRBD1 (5 bases). Germline lookup yields CDR1 SGHAT and CDR2 FQNNGV. CDR3 size: 14 residues. Trimming pared 1 base from V and 6 bases from J, leaving 12 bases between. Written as DNA, the CDR3 is TGTGCCAGCAGCTTAGGCGTATGGGGGGCTGAAGCTTTCTTT. This gives the protein CASSLGVWGAEAFF.

The rearrangement links TRBV4-1 to TRBJ1-3, with D unclear. Germline loops: CDR1 MGHRA, CDR2 YSYEKL. Between the trimmed V and J ends, which lost 1 base and 0 bases, there was a span of 10 bases. This CDR3 contains 16 residues. The CDR3 loop is CASSQGFTSSGNTIYF. The CDR3 bases are TGCGCCAGCAGCCAAGGATTCACTAGCTCTGGAAACACCATATATTTT.

The gene calls are TRBV19 and TRBJ2-7; D unclear. The CDR3 has 13 amino acids. The ends were cut back, 9 bases at V and 5 bases at J, with 17 bases in the middle. Looked up from germline, CDR1 is LNHDA and CDR2 is SQIVND (reference sequence). The CDR3 bases are TGTGCCAGCGCAGGTCCAGCCCGAGACGAGCAGTACTTC. Translated: CASAGPARDEQYF. The full variable domain, rest sourced from reference TRBV19 and TRBJ2-7, is DGGITQSPKYLFRKEGQNVTLSCEQNLNHDAMYWYRQDPGQGLRLIYYSQIVNDFQKGDIAEGYSVSREKKESFPLTVTSAQKNPTAFYLCASAGPARDEQYFGPGTRLTVT.

The chain combines TRBV6-2 or TRBV6-3 with TRBJ2-7; D is unresolved. V lost 6 bases, J lost 2 bases, and 5 bases lay in between. The CDR3 is 11 amino acids. CDR1 and CDR2 from the germline V gene are MNHEY and SVGEGT. The CDR3 region is CASSRTYEQYF. The CDR3, as DNA: TGTGCCAGCAGCCGTACCTACGAGCAGTACTTC.

This rearrangement joins TRBV6-1 to TRBJ2-7, with D uncertain. The CDR3 contains 16 residues. Trimming took off 4 bases at V and 6 bases at J, with 22 bases between the two ends. Germline V gene lookup returns CDR1 MNHNS and CDR2 SASEGT. The CDR3 bases are TGTGCCAGCAGTGCTCTTTCTGGTGGTCTAGGTTCCGAGCAGTACTTC. Protein product: CASSALSGGLGSEQYF.

The chain recombines TRBV5-5 with TRBJ1-2; D is undetermined. The germline V gene encodes CDR1 SGHKS and CDR2 YYEKEE (reference sequence). The CDR3 length is 13 residues. V was cut by 8 bases and J by 5 bases, with 16 bases left in between. CDR3 sequence reads: CASEGGLGYGYTF. CDR3 in DNA: TGTGCCAGTGAGGGAGGTTTGGGGTATGGCTACACCTTC.